This TCR beta chain was observed in a study of T cell changes during pregnancy in multiple sclerosis. CDR1 and CDR2 from the germline V gene are MGHRA and YSYEKL. V lost 0 bases, J lost 6 bases, and 8 bases lay in between. CDR3 length: 14 amino acids. Assay: immunoSEQ multiplex PCR; the TCRdb copy retains only in-frame clones and omits some. Among under 100,000 clones, 90% to 95% were seen once, and the ten largest hold about 1.2%. Sequencing was performed on peripheral blood, taken in the second trimester of pregnancy. The chain couples TRBV4-1 to TRBJ1-4; D is ambiguous. The sequence was obtained from a female donor with multiple sclerosis, enrolled in a pregnancy study. Here the CDR3 reads CASSQELTDEKLFF. CDR3 bases: TGCGCCAGCAGCCAAGAACTTACCGATGAAAAACTGTTTTTT.